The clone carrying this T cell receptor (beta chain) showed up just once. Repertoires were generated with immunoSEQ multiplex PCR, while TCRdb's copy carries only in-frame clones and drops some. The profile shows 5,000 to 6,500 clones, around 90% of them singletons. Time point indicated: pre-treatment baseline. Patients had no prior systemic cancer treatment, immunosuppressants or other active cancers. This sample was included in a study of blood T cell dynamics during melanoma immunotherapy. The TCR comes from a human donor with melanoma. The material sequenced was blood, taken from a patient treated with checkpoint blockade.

CDR3 loop: CASALGAATKNIQYF. The CDR3 DNA is TGTGCCAGCGCCCTCGGCGCGGCAACCAAAAACATTCAGTACTTC. The genes are TRBV7-9 and TRBJ2-4; D not certain. V lost 8 bases and J lost 2, with 16 bases in between. Germline CDR1 is SEHNR and CDR2 is FQNEAQ (reference sequence). The CDR3 is 15 amino acids.